One sample yielded the 26 T cell receptor beta chains listed below, sequenced in a study of T cell repertoires in cytomegalovirus infection (dated by TCRdb to the late 2010s). Sequencing was carried out with an Illumina HiSeq 1500. Using fastp trimming at Q25 and MiXCR clonotype assembly, TCRdb reanalyzed the public sequencing data and kept in-frame beta chains. Merged by CDR3 protein, the rows form single entries marked with the most common genes and DNA. This sample holds 550,000 to 700,000 distinct CDR3 sequences; just under 40% were observed only once. The top ten hold 40% to 60% of the sample. Interpreted using the paper, the treatment or condition label stands for: in vitro stimulation with specific CMV peptide epitopes to enrich CMV-specific T cells. Their antigens are not known. The sample consisted of cultured PBMCs, taken from culture after CMV antigen stimulation. The receptors derive from a human donor in good health (CMV status not recorded). Some clones in this sample may be carry-over from other donors' samples.

The chain has TRBV23-1 and TRBJ2-3, with TRBD1 matching over 11 bases. TRBV23-1 is designated an ORF whose function remains uncertain. The V and J ends lost 2 bases and 5 bases, in that order; junction bases with no gene match: 12. CDR3 size: 18 residues. The CDR3 coding sequence is TGCGCCAGCAGTCAAGCACCGGACAGGGGGCAGTTCGGAGATACGCAGTATTTT. It translates to CASSQAPDRGQFGDTQYF.

This clonotype was seen a handful of times. The V call is TRBV27, the J call TRBJ2-5; D gene unclear. The CDR3 extends over 14 amino acids. Germline CDR1 is MNHEY and CDR2 is SMNVEV (reference sequence). Trimming shortened V by 0 bases and J by 4 bases, and 9 bases separated the two germline ends. The CDR3 spells CASSLSIPGETQYF. The CDR3 bases are TGTGCCAGCAGTTTATCGATCCCCGGAGAGACCCAGTACTTC.

This clonotype has a count of ten or more. The chain joins TRBV7-2 to TRBJ2-7; D unresolved. The V end lost 4 bases, the J end lost 3 bases, and 16 bases lay between the germline ends. CDR1 is SGHTA and CDR2 is FQGNSA in the germline V gene. The CDR3 extends over 15 amino acids. The CDR3 region has the DNA TGTGCCAGCAGCTACTTAGGGAACACCAACTACGAGCAGTACTTC. Encoded protein: CASSYLGNTNYEQYF.

This clonotype has just a few counts. The rearrangement links TRBV7-8 to TRBJ2-2, with D possibly being TRBD1 (6 bases). Per germline, CDR1 SGHVS and CDR2 FQNEAQ. V was clipped by 1 base and J by 0 bases, with 15 bases between them. The CDR3 runs to 18 residues. The CDR3 nucleotides read TGTGCCAGCAGCTTAGGCCCTTACAGGGCCCCGAACACCGGGGAGCTGTTTTTT. It specifies CASSLGPYRAPNTGELFF.

This chain connects TRBV6-2 or TRBV6-3 to TRBJ2-7, with 14 bases that match TRBD2. Trimming removed 2 bases from V and 4 bases from J; junction bases left unmatched: 10. The CDR3 consists of 18 residues. Germline CDR1 is MNHEY and CDR2 is SVGEGT. CDR3 DNA sequence: TGTGCCAGCAGTTACCCCGGGACTAGCGGGAGCCCCAGGTACGAGCAGTACTTC. Translated, it gives CASSYPGTSGSPRYEQYF.

About this clonotype: One end of the junction is discordant with germline, which a read error may explain. J is TRBJ1-2 and V is TRBV20-1; 9 bases agree with TRBD1. The germline gives CDR1 DFQATT, CDR2 SNEGSKA (reference sequence). This CDR3 is 13 amino acids long. This chain's CDR3 is CSASPGTGTLCSF. The CDR3 coding sequence is TGCAGTGCCAGCCCCGGGACAGGGACTCTTTGTAGCTTC.

This clonotype was seen only a few times. The CDR3 loop is CASSTAASSYEQYF. In nucleotides, the CDR3 is TGTGCCAGTAGTACCGCCGCCAGCTCCTACGAGCAGTACTTC. V and J are TRBV19 and TRBJ2-7; the D is unclear. Per the germline V gene, CDR1 is LNHDA and CDR2 is SQIVND (reference sequence). The germline V and J ends were trimmed by 4 bases and 0 bases, with 10 bases remaining between them. The CDR3 runs to 14 residues.

V and J are TRBV28 and TRBJ2-2; tentative D call: TRBD1 (5 bases). From germline, CDR1 is MDHEN and CDR2 SYDVKM. This CDR3 is built from 14 residues. With 3 bases removed from V and 5 bases from J, the gap between germline ends came to 10 bases. The DNA for the CDR3 is TGTGCCAGCAGTTTTCAGAAGGGGACCGGGGAGCTGTTTTTT. Translating gives CASSFQKGTGELFF.

The chain recombines TRBV28 with TRBJ2-7; 9 bases map to TRBD1. CDR1 and CDR2 from the germline V gene are MDHEN and SYDVKM. Trimming took 7 bases from V and 6 from J; bases not matched to a gene: 16. CDR3 length equals 16 residues. In nucleotides, the CDR3 is TGTGCCAGCATGTCCTTTGTCGGGACAGGGCGCCCCGAGCAGTACTTC. It is translated as CASMSFVGTGRPEQYF.

The chain joins TRBV20-1 to TRBJ2-3, with 7 positions matching TRBD2. V shed 1 base, J shed 3 bases, and the junction held 10 bases outside the gene matches. Germline V lookup: CDR1 DFQATT, CDR2 SNEGSKA (reference sequence). The CDR3 runs to 16 residues. The CDR3 DNA sequence: TGCAGTGCTAGAGGCCGGGCGGGAGAAGTAACAGATACGCAGTATTTT. This translates into CSARGRAGEVTDTQYF.

This clonotype was found a few times. The chain joins TRBV7-2 to TRBJ2-7, with 10 bases matching TRBD2. Germline trimming cut 8 bases from V and 4 bases from J; bases unmatched to any gene: 8. Per germline, CDR1 SGHTA and CDR2 FQGNSA. CDR3 length: 14 residues. In DNA, the CDR3 is TGTGCCAGCCGCAACCGGACTAGCGGTTACGAGCAGTACTTC. Translated: CASRNRTSGYEQYF.

This clonotype has a handful of counts. V gene TRBV7-2 combines with J gene TRBJ1-5; D is perhaps TRBD1 (6 bases). CDR3 size: 16 residues. Germline CDR1 is SGHTA and CDR2 is FQGNSA. Between the trimmed V and J ends, which lost 3 bases and 0 bases, there was a span of 12 bases. The CDR3, as DNA: TGTGCCAGCAGCTTTTTTGGGGGCAATAGCAATCAGCCCCAGCATTTT. Amino acids: CASSFFGGNSNQPQHF.

The V gene is TRBV6-2 or TRBV6-3, the J gene TRBJ2-1; 8 nucleotides line up with TRBD2. The CDR3 extends over 13 amino acids. With 6 bases clipped from V and 9 bases from J, the junction kept 7 bases outside the gene matches. Germline V lookup: CDR1 MNHEY, CDR2 SVGEGT. CDR3 sequence: CASSSRTSREQFF. The CDR3, as DNA: TGTGCCAGCAGCTCCCGGACTAGCCGTGAGCAGTTCTTC.

This clonotype was recorded a few times. This chain connects TRBV7-2 to TRBJ2-3; D remains ambiguous. The CDR3 is made up of 15 amino acids. V was clipped by 2 bases and J by 0 bases, with 9 bases between them. In germline, CDR1 is SGHTA, CDR2 FQGNSA. CDR3 in amino acids: CASSLWYGSTDTQYF. As DNA, the CDR3 is TGTGCCAGCAGCTTATGGTACGGAAGCACAGATACGCAGTATTTT.

The chain has TRBV20-1 and TRBJ2-2; unclear D gene. Germline V gene data show CDR1 as DFQATT and CDR2 as SNEGSKA (reference sequence). V was trimmed by 3 bases and J by 8 bases, leaving 10 bases between them. CDR3 length: 12 amino acids. CDR3 sequence reads: CSASSPEGELFF. CDR3 bases: TGCAGTGCTAGTTCCCCCGAAGGGGAGCTGTTTTTT.

This clonotype was seen ten or more times. The chain couples TRBV6-2 or TRBV6-3 to TRBJ1-1; D gene ambiguous. This CDR3 has 13 amino acids. V lost 6 bases to trimming and J lost 0 bases, with 8 bases between them. In germline, CDR1 is MNHEY, CDR2 SVGEGT. As DNA, the CDR3 is TGTGCCAGCAGCTACCGGATGAACACTGAAGCTTTCTTT. It encodes CASSYRMNTEAFF.

The chain is built from TRBV20-1 and TRBJ1-4; no reliable D call. V lost 0 bases and J lost 5, with 13 bases in between. Germline V gene lookup returns CDR1 DFQATT and CDR2 SNEGSKA (reference sequence). The CDR3 has 15 amino acids. The CDR3 DNA sequence: TGCAGTGCTAGAGATGACCGAGACGTGAATGAAAAACTGTTTTTT. Protein sequence: CSARDDRDVNEKLFF.

In this sample, this clonotype turned up a few times. This sequence joins TRBV12-3 or TRBV12-4 and TRBJ2-5, with no clear D. The CDR3 has 13 amino acids. V gave up 6 bases and J gave up 5 bases, with 13 bases separating them. DNA of the CDR3: TGTGCCAGCAGGCCCCCTATGGTCGAGACCCAGTACTTC. It translates to CASRPPMVETQYF.

The table lists this clonotype with a few counts. Germline and junction disagree at one end, which may indicate a read error. V gene TRBV6-1 combines with J gene TRBJ2-7; TRBD1 or TRBD2 may be the D gene (5 bases each). The germline V gene encodes CDR1 MNHNS and CDR2 SASEGT. CDR3 size: 14 residues. CDR3 protein: CASSEVGAGYEQYF. CDR3 DNA sequence: TGTGCCAGCAGCGAAGTCGGGGCAGGTTACGAGCAGTACTTC.

The chain links TRBV5-1 to TRBJ1-6, with a possible D match to TRBD1 (6 bases). CDR3 length: 15 amino acids. V gave up 4 bases and J gave up 9 bases, with 17 bases separating them. Per the germline V gene, CDR1 is SGHRS and CDR2 is YFSETQ. Here the CDR3 reads CASSGESGATSPLHF. The CDR3 bases are TGCGCCAGCAGCGGGGAATCAGGGGCTACTTCACCCCTCCACTTT.

This chain joins TRBV27 and TRBJ2-7; TRBD1 or TRBD2 may be the D gene (6 bases each). The CDR3 extends over 15 amino acids. Trimming removed 8 bases at V and 5 bases at J, with 22 bases between. Germline CDR1 is MNHEY and CDR2 is SMNVEV (reference sequence). As DNA, the CDR3 is TGTGCCAGCGCCCTATGGGGGGCCGGTAGCAACGAGCAGTACTTC. The encoded protein is CASALWGAGSNEQYF.

This chain joins TRBV6-5 and TRBJ1-1; D remains unclear. This CDR3 region has 13 residues. CDR1 and CDR2 (germline): MNHEY, SVGAGI. V lost 5 bases to trimming and J lost 7 bases, with 14 bases between them. As DNA, the CDR3 is TGTGCCAGCAGTCGGGGAGGAGGTGGTGAAGCTTTCTTT. It translates to CASSRGGGGEAFF.

The chain has TRBV7-6 and TRBJ2-1, with unresolved D. V was trimmed by 3 bases and J by 0 bases, leaving 9 bases between them. The CDR3 length is 15 residues. Germline V gives CDR1 SGHVS, CDR2 FNYEAQ. In nucleotides, the CDR3 is TGTGCCAGCAGCTTGTTCGAGAGCTCCTACAATGAGCAGTTCTTC. Protein sequence: CASSLFESSYNEQFF.

The chain carries TRBV24-1 and TRBJ2-1, with 11 bases identical to TRBD2. CDR1 is KGHDR and CDR2 is SFDVKD in the germline V gene. The CDR3 runs to 16 residues. With 7 bases clipped from V and 0 bases from J, the junction kept 4 bases outside the gene matches. The CDR3 region has the DNA TGTGCCACCAGGACTAGCGGGACTAGCTCCTACAATGAGCAGTTCTTC. It specifies CATRTSGTSSYNEQFF.

Comment on this clonotype: It may be a read error: a sequence one base away is much more abundant. V and J are TRBV11-2 and TRBJ2-3; 11 bases map to TRBD2. The CDR3 sequence is 15 residues long. After removal of 1 base from V and 4 bases from J, the junction contained 1 base not matched to a gene. CDR1 SGHAT and CDR2 FQNNGV come from the germline V gene. The CDR3 here is CASSLGGLAADTQYF. CDR3 sequence (DNA): TGTGCCAGCAGCTTAGGGGGACTAGCGGCAGATACGCAGTATTTT.

The chain is built from TRBV7-9 and TRBJ2-7; D assignment may be TRBD1 or TRBD2 (6 bases each). From germline, CDR1 is SEHNR and CDR2 FQNEAQ (reference sequence). This CDR3 has 18 amino acids. V was cut by 5 bases and J by 3 bases, with 26 bases left in between. As DNA, the CDR3 is TGTGCCAGCAGCCGGGGGCTAGCCGGCGGAAGGAGCGACTACGAGCAGTACTTC. Amino acid sequence: CASSRGLAGGRSDYEQYF.